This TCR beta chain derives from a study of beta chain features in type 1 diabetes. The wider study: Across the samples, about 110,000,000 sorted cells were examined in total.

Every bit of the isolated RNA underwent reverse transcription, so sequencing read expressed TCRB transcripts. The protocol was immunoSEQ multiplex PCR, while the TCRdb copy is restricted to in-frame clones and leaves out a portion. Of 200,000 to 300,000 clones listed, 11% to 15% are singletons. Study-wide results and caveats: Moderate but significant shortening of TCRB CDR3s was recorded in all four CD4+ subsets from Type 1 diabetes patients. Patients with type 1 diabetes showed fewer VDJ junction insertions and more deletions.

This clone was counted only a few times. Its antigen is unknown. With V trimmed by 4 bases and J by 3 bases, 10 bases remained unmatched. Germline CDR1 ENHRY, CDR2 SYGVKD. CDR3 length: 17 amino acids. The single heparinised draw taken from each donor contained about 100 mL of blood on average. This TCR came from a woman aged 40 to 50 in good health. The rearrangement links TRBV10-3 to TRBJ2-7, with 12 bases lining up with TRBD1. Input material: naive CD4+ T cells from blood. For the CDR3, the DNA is TGTGCCATCAGTGGGGGACAGGGGGCGAATCGGGACTACGAGCAGTACTTC. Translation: CAISGGQGANRDYEQYF.